Presented here are 31 T cell receptor beta chains from one specimen sequenced in a study of memory CD4+ T cells and cytomegalovirus serostatus. The sort gate was single viable CD3+CD4+CD8-CD45RO+ cells for memory CD4+ T cells. TCRdb's copy holds only in-frame clones and misses some; the assay was immunoSEQ multiplex PCR. This sample has 48,000 or so clones; roughly 73% occur once, and the top ten carry 0.75% to 0.9%. The specimen was memory CD4+ T cells from blood. The receptors were sampled from an adult in good health and CMV-seronegative.

The chain couples TRBV29-1 to TRBJ2-1, with D perhaps matching TRBD1 (5 bases). The germline V gene encodes CDR1 SQVTM and CDR2 ANQGSEA. Between the trimmed V and J ends, which lost 5 bases and 3 bases, there was a span of 11 bases. The CDR3 is 13 residues long. As DNA, the CDR3 is TGCAGCGTTAAGGGGCAGATCTACAATGAGCAGTTCTTC. It yields the protein CSVKGQIYNEQFF.

This clone was seen only a few times. The chain joins TRBV6-6 to TRBJ1-1; the match to TRBD1 covers 7 bases. The CDR3 sequence is 12 residues long. CDR1 and CDR2 (germline): MNHNY, SVGAGI (reference sequence). V was clipped by 6 bases and J by 6 bases; unmatched bases: 4. The CDR3 region is CASRPDRAEAFF. CDR3 sequence (DNA): TGTGCCAGCAGACCCGACAGGGCTGAAGCTTTCTTT.

The chain joins TRBV18 to TRBJ2-2; D is possibly TRBD1 (6 bases). V gave up 2 bases and J gave up 4 bases, with 14 bases separating them. CDR3 size: 16 residues. Germline V CDR1 and CDR2: KGHSH, LQKENI. The chain's CDR3 is CASSPDGTFGTGELFF. CDR3 DNA: TGTGCCAGCTCACCAGATGGGACATTCGGCACCGGGGAGCTGTTTTTT.

This chain links TRBV19 with TRBJ1-5; no clear D gene. This CDR3 comprises 15 residues. Germline CDR1 reads LNHDA; CDR2 reads SQIVND (reference sequence). V was pared by 6 bases and J by 2 bases, with 14 bases between. The CDR3 spells CASSHGKSGNQPQHF. The DNA for the CDR3 is TGTGCCAGTAGCCACGGGAAATCGGGCAATCAGCCCCAGCATTTT.

This clone has a handful of counts. This sequence joins TRBV29-1 and TRBJ1-2; D not resolved. This CDR3 spans 13 amino acids. Germline values: CDR1 SQVTM, CDR2 ANQGSEA. The V and J ends lost 6 bases and 8 bases respectively, with 19 bases between them. The CDR3 is CSVSPLRPEGYTF. As DNA, the CDR3 is TGCAGCGTGTCCCCGCTTCGACCCGAGGGCTACACCTTC.

The rearrangement joins TRBV2 to TRBJ2-5; 9 nucleotides agree with TRBD1. CDR1 and CDR2 (germline): SNHLY, FYNNEI. The V segment lost 7 bases and the J segment 5 bases; nucleotides outside the gene matches: 8. CDR3 length equals 14 residues. CDR3 DNA: TGTGCCAGCACAAACACAGGGGGCAGGGAGACCCAGTACTTC. This gives the protein CASTNTGGRETQYF.

The chain has TRBV15 and TRBJ2-5; tentatively, D is TRBD1 (6 bases). Germline loops: CDR1 LNHNV, CDR2 YYDKDF (reference sequence). V shed 1 base and J shed 3 bases, with 9 bases lying between them. CDR3 length: 14 amino acids. The CDR3 is CATSRVDRKETQYF. The CDR3 DNA sequence: TGTGCCACCAGCAGAGTCGACAGGAAAGAGACCCAGTACTTC.

The rearrangement links TRBV28 to TRBJ1-1, with 7 nucleotides matching TRBD1. The junction had 7 bases not matched to a gene; V was cut back by 5 bases and J by 1 base. From germline, CDR1 is MDHEN and CDR2 SYDVKM. The CDR3 totals 15 residues. The CDR3 DNA reads as TGTGCCAGCAGTCAACTCGGGACAGCGAACACTGAAGCTTTCTTT. It yields the protein CASSQLGTANTEAFF.

This clone was seen only a few times. For the CDR3, the DNA is TGTGCCAGCGCAAACGGCGCAGGTCAGTACTTC. This codes for CASANGAGQYF. The chain uses TRBV18 and TRBJ2-7; no reliable D call. The V end lost 8 bases, the J end lost 10 bases, and 15 bases lay between the germline ends. This CDR3 contains 11 residues. The germline gives CDR1 KGHSH, CDR2 LQKENI.

The chain carries TRBV18 and TRBJ2-5, with D unresolved. Germline V CDR1 and CDR2: KGHSH, LQKENI. This CDR3 has 13 residues. V lost 0 bases, J lost 5 bases, and 7 bases lay in between. The DNA of the CDR3 is TGTGCCAGCTCACCACCCAGCAAGGAGACCCAGTACTTC. Residues: CASSPPSKETQYF.

This chain links TRBV5-1 with TRBJ1-2, with TRBD1 as a possible D gene (5 bases). Germline assignment: CDR1 SGHRS and CDR2 YFSETQ. The CDR3 has 15 residues. V lost 3 bases, J lost 5 bases, and 17 bases lay in between. The CDR3 region is CASSSGEGRLYGYTF. CDR3 DNA: TGCGCCAGCAGCTCGGGGGAGGGCCGCCTATATGGCTACACCTTC.

J is TRBJ1-5 and V is TRBV27; D gene ambiguous. The CDR3 sequence is 15 residues long. Trimming removed 2 bases at V and 7 bases at J, with 15 bases between. Per germline, CDR1 MNHEY and CDR2 SMNVEV (reference sequence). The CDR3 here is CASSLTPQPRQPQHF. The CDR3 region has the DNA TGTGCCAGCAGTTTAACCCCCCAGCCACGGCAGCCCCAGCATTTT.

The chain couples TRBV25-1 to TRBJ1-1, with 7 bases aligning to TRBD1. CDR3 size: 15 residues. CDR1 is MGHDK and CDR2 is SYGVNS in the germline V gene. V lost 3 bases and J lost 2; bases outside the gene matches: 6. CDR3 coding DNA: TGTGCCAGCAGTGAGTACAGGGGCGACAACACTGAAGCTTTCTTT. Translation: CASSEYRGDNTEAFF.

This chain joins TRBV19 and TRBJ1-1; a possible D gene is TRBD1 (6 bases). CDR1 and CDR2 from the germline V gene are LNHDA and SQIVND (reference sequence). Deletions cut 3 bases from V and 11 bases from J, with 16 bases between. This CDR3 is built from 13 residues. CDR3 residues: CASSINGQLKAFF. The CDR3, as DNA: TGTGCCAGTAGTATTAACGGACAGCTGAAGGCTTTCTTT.

The chain employs TRBV5-1 and TRBJ2-5; 7 bases fit TRBD2. Germline CDR1 reads SGHRS; CDR2 reads YFSETQ. The junction had 9 bases not matched to a gene; V was cut back by 3 bases and J by 4 bases. The CDR3 contains 15 residues. The CDR3 DNA is TGCGCCAGCAGCTACGGGGCGGGAGAAGGAGAGACCCAGTACTTC. It codes for CASSYGAGEGETQYF.

The V gene is TRBV5-6, the J gene TRBJ2-1; D is unresolved. This CDR3 comprises 14 residues. Germline CDR1 reads SGHDT; CDR2 reads YYEEEE. V was cut by 3 bases and J by 4 bases, with 11 bases left in between. In DNA form, the CDR3 reads TGTGCCAGCAGCTCCACTAATTTTTACAATGAGCAGTTCTTC. This translates into CASSSTNFYNEQFF.

The chain is built from TRBV11-2 and TRBJ2-7, with 12 bases aligning to TRBD2. CDR1 and CDR2 from the germline V gene are SGHAT and FQNNGV. This CDR3 comprises 18 residues. V dropped 5 bases and J dropped 0; count of bases not matched to a gene: 11. The CDR3 DNA sequence: TGTGCCAGCAGCCATTACTCGACTAGCGGGGGCCCCTCCTACGAGCAGTACTTC. Translating it yields CASSHYSTSGGPSYEQYF.

V usage is TRBV30 and J usage is TRBJ2-1; 8 positions agree with TRBD1. The CDR3 contains 13 residues. Germline V gene lookup returns CDR1 GTSNPN and CDR2 SVGIG (reference sequence). J gave up 10 bases and V 5 bases, and 10 bases lay outside the gene matches. CDR3 nucleotides: TGTGCCTGGTTCGGACAGGGAGTGAAGGAGCAGTTCTTC. Protein: CAWFGQGVKEQFF.

This rearrangement joins TRBV5-1 to TRBJ2-2; 8 nucleotides agree with TRBD1. The CDR3 length is 18 residues. The V gene end was trimmed by 0 bases and the J gene end by 3 bases; junction bases not matched to a gene: 10. CDR1 is SGHRS and CDR2 is YFSETQ in the germline V gene. CDR3 protein: CASSLGRTGWGYTGELFF. In DNA form, the CDR3 reads TGCGCCAGCAGCTTGGGCCGGACAGGGTGGGGTTACACCGGGGAGCTGTTTTTT.

This clone was seen more than once but under ten times. The chain employs TRBV9 and TRBJ2-3; 15 nucleotides line up with TRBD2. Germline V gene lookup returns CDR1 SGDLS and CDR2 YYNGEE. This CDR3 region has 17 residues. The V and J ends lost 0 bases and 6 bases, in that order; junction bases with no gene match: 5. Here the CDR3 reads CASSVVGTSGGTDTQYF. CDR3 DNA sequence: TGTGCCAGCAGCGTAGTCGGGACTAGCGGGGGGACTGATACGCAGTATTTT.

J is TRBJ1-5 and V is TRBV19, with D possibly TRBD1 on 6 matching bases. This CDR3 is built from 16 residues. Trimming removed 2 bases from V and 7 bases from J, with 18 bases in between. The germline gives CDR1 LNHDA, CDR2 SQIVND (reference sequence). CDR3 nucleotide sequence: TGTGCCAGTAGTATACGGGGGACCGGGGGGCGGCAGCCCCAGCATTTT. Its translation: CASSIRGTGGRQPQHF.

This clone is labeled medium-sized. This chain joins TRBV11-2 and TRBJ1-4; D is perhaps TRBD1 (5 bases). Germline V gives CDR1 SGHAT, CDR2 FQNNGV. V was trimmed by 1 base and J by 8 bases, leaving 14 bases between them. The CDR3 is made up of 15 amino acids. The CDR3 coding sequence is TGTGCCAGCAGCTTAGGGTGGGGGATCGTGGAAAAACTGTTTTTT. Its protein product is CASSLGWGIVEKLFF.

The chain joins TRBV2 to TRBJ2-5; D is undetermined. V lost 5 bases and J 1 base, leaving 8 bases between the germline ends. Germline V gene lookup returns CDR1 SNHLY and CDR2 FYNNEI. The CDR3 is made up of 13 amino acids. Here the CDR3 reads CASSRLFQETQYF. The CDR3 DNA follows: TGTGCCAGCAGTCGGCTATTCCAAGAGACCCAGTACTTC.

V is TRBV6-1 and J is TRBJ1-5; D is uncertain. CDR1 is MNHNS and CDR2 is SASEGT in the germline V gene. This CDR3 contains 15 residues. V gave up 2 bases and J gave up 4 bases, with 12 bases separating them. CDR3 loop: CASSERSSRNQPQHF. In nucleotides, the CDR3 is TGTGCCAGCAGTGAACGGTCGTCACGAAATCAGCCCCAGCATTTT.

The chain has TRBV7-9 and TRBJ1-2, with 7 bases aligning to TRBD1. The V and J ends lost 5 bases and 1 base, in that order; junction bases with no gene match: 7. This CDR3 has 15 amino acids. Germline-derived CDR1 and CDR2 are SEHNR and FQNEAQ (reference sequence). In DNA, the CDR3 is TGTGCCAGCAGCCGTGGACAGGACTTTAACTATGGCTACACCTTC. It yields the protein CASSRGQDFNYGYTF.

The chain recombines TRBV7-8 with TRBJ2-1, with 14 bases that match TRBD2. CDR1 and CDR2 from the germline V gene are SGHVS and FQNEAQ. Trimming at V came to 1 base and at J to 6 bases, leaving 8 bases not matched to a gene. The CDR3 has 18 amino acids. CDR3 nucleotide sequence: TGTGCCAGCAGCTTAGTTATGGGGACTAGCGGGAGAGGCAATGAGCAGTTCTTC. Its translation: CASSLVMGTSGRGNEQFF.

The chain links TRBV5-4 to TRBJ2-1, with D unclear. Germline V CDR1 and CDR2: SGHNT, YYREEE (reference sequence). The CDR3 has 14 residues. Trimming cost V 0 bases and J 7 bases, with 11 bases left between them. The CDR3 sequence: CASSLAAKGNEQFF. The CDR3 DNA is TGTGCCAGCAGCTTGGCCGCCAAGGGAAATGAGCAGTTCTTC.

J is TRBJ2-3 and V is TRBV7-2; 10 positions match TRBD1. V was clipped by 3 bases and J by 5 bases; unmatched bases: 8. The germline gives CDR1 SGHTA, CDR2 FQGNSA. The CDR3 consists of 16 residues. The CDR3 loop reads CASSFSGTGVIDTQYF. CDR3 DNA sequence: TGTGCCAGCAGCTTCTCCGGGACAGGGGTTATAGATACGCAGTATTTT. The full variable domain, rest sourced from reference TRBV7-2 and TRBJ2-3, is GAGVSQSPSNKVTEKGKDVELRCDPISGHTALYWYRQSLGQGLEFLIYFQGNSAPDKSGLPSDRFSAERTGGSVSTLTIQRTQQEDSAVYLCASSFSGTGVIDTQYFGPGTRLTVL.

This clone was recorded once. V and J are TRBV7-2 and TRBJ1-1; possible D gene TRBD1, 6 bases. There are 13 residues in the CDR3. Per germline, CDR1 SGHTA and CDR2 FQGNSA. The V and J ends lost 6 bases and 3 bases respectively, with 11 bases between them. CDR3 sequence reads: CASRSWGHTEAFF. The CDR3 DNA is TGTGCCAGCAGGTCCTGGGGGCACACTGAAGCTTTCTTT.

The chain has TRBV5-5 and TRBJ1-4, with a weak D call TRBD1 (6 bases). The V gene lost 5 bases and the J gene lost 5 bases, with 16 bases spanning the gap. This CDR3 comprises 15 residues. Germline values: CDR1 SGHKS, CDR2 YYEKEE (reference sequence). CDR3 region: CASSYTNDRNEKLFF. DNA for the CDR3: TGTGCCAGCAGTTACACAAACGACAGGAATGAAAAACTGTTTTTT.

In this sample, this clone turned up a few times. V usage is TRBV4-2 and J usage is TRBJ2-3; 11 positions match TRBD2. With V trimmed by 5 bases and J by 4 bases, 8 bases remained unmatched. CDR1 is LGHNA, CDR2 YNFKEQ, per germline. This CDR3 is 16 amino acids long. CDR3 sequence reads: CASSTLAGGPADTQYF. The DNA for the CDR3 is TGTGCCAGCAGCACCTTAGCGGGAGGGCCGGCAGATACGCAGTATTTT.